This T cell receptor (beta chain) was documented in a study of blood T cell repertoires in COVID-19. Study overall: COVID-19 samples from acute and convalescent phases originated in the United States, Italy and Spain. T cells, B-cell-depleted T cells, or PBMCs provided the cDNA or gDNA that served as material.

Using immunoSEQ multiplex PCR, the repertoire was profiled, and TCRdb retains in-frame clones only, with some absent. The top ten hold about 10% of the sample, which has a few hundred thousand clones, approximately 90% seen once. Living in roughly 23 US areas, the participants were between roughly 18 and 95 years of age. Participant-given clinical history determined each cohort assignment. V was clipped by 2 bases and J by 3 bases, with 11 bases between them. The germline V gene encodes CDR1 SGHVS and CDR2 FQNEAQ. The CDR3 totals 16 residues. The origin of this receptor is a woman younger than 30 who had recovered from COVID-19. The source material was PBMCs or T cells enriched from blood (not recorded which). The chain joins TRBV7-8 to TRBJ1-6, with D possibly TRBD1 on 5 matching bases. This CDR3 is CASSLNSGGYNSPLHF. CDR3 bases: TGTGCCAGCAGCTTAAACTCGGGGGGCTATAATTCACCCCTCCACTTT.